These T cell receptor beta chains were read from a single sample in a study of shared clonotypes between healthy human individuals. The data were produced by immunoSEQ multiplex PCR, yet TCRdb's version contains in-frame clones alone and is incomplete. The repertoire holds 450,000 to 500,000 clones, with approximately 84% as singletons. Specimen: PBMCs. Source of these receptors: a middle-aged woman in good health. Some clones in this sample may be carry-over from other donors' samples. The CDR3 runs from the conserved cysteine through the conserved F or W. Each record gives: clone size, V gene, D gene, J gene, CDR3 DNA, CDR3 protein. The D gene is left open where the match is weak. Clone size appears in some rows only: once, few, many, or a class for an expanded clone.

>-|TRBV27|TRBD1|TRBJ2-2
TGTGCCAGCAGTTTAGGGACAGGGGGTACCGGGGAGCTGTTTTTT
CASSLGTGGTGELFF
>-|TRBV2|TRBD2|TRBJ2-1
TGTGCCACCGATAAGACTAGCGGGAGACTTGGTGAGCAGTTCTTC
CATDKTSGRLGEQFF
>-|TRBV7-3|TRBD2|TRBJ2-7
TGTGCCAGCAGCTTAGGGACTAGCGGTTTCTACGAGCAGTACTTC
CASSLGTSGFYEQYF
>once|TRBV6-5|-|TRBJ1-5
TGTGCCAGCAGTATCCGATTCTCGAGCAATCAGCCCCAGCATTTT
CASSIRFSSNQPQHF
>-|TRBV5-6|TRBD1|TRBJ2-5
TGTGCCAGCACCCAATACAGGGGGGAGACCCAGTACTTC
CASTQYRGETQYF
>many|TRBV12-5|-|TRBJ2-7
TGTGCTAGTGGTTTACAGTCCGGGACACAGTCCTACGAGCAGTACTTC
CASGLQSGTQSYEQYF
>-|TRBV2|-|TRBJ2-3
TGTGCCAGCAGTGGTGGACTACCCACAGATACGCAGTATTTT
CASSGGLPTDTQYF
>-|TRBV30|-|TRBJ2-1
TGTGCCTGGAGTCGGCAGGTCGGTGAGCAGTTCTTC
CAWSRQVGEQFF
>many|TRBV7-3|-|TRBJ2-2
TGTGCCAGCAGCTTATCAGGGCGGTCCGGGGAGCTGTTTTTT
CASSLSGRSGELFF
>-|TRBV2|TRBD2|TRBJ2-1
TGTGCCAGCAGAAAACGGCTAGCGGGAGACCATGAGCAGTTCTTC
CASRKRLAGDHEQFF
>-|TRBV7-2|TRBD1|TRBJ1-2
TGTGCCAGCAGCTTACCCCGACAGGGTAATGGCTACACCTTC
CASSLPRQGNGYTF
>-|TRBV28|-|TRBJ1-1
TGTGCCAGCAGTAACAGAAGAGAAGCTTTCTTT
CASSNRREAFF
>few|TRBV6-4|TRBD1|TRBJ2-2
TGTGCCAGCAGTGACACAGGGGGTGACACCGGGGAGCTGTTTTTT
CASSDTGGDTGELFF
>-|TRBV6-1|TRBD2|TRBJ2-7
TGTGCCAGCAGGTTAGCGGGGAACTCCTACGAGCAGTACTTC
CASRLAGNSYEQYF
>-|TRBV14|TRBD1|TRBJ1-1
TGTGCCAGCAGCCAAGGACAGGGGATGAACACTGAAGCTTTCTTT
CASSQGQGMNTEAFF
>-|TRBV6-1|TRBD2|TRBJ2-1
TGTGCCGGGCAGATGCGGGAGTGGGACAATGAGCAGTTCTTC
CAGQMREWDNEQFF
>-|TRBV19|TRBD1|TRBJ1-2
TGTGCCAGTAGTAGGACAGGGAACTATGGCTACACCTTC
CASSRTGNYGYTF
>-|TRBV7-8|TRBD1|TRBJ2-2
TGTGCCAGCAGGGGGAGACAGGGGCGGACCGGGGAGCTGTTTTTT
CASRGRQGRTGELFF
>-|TRBV6-1|-|TRBJ2-3
TGTGCCAGCACCCTGGACTACACAGATACGCAGTATTTT
CASTLDYTDTQYF
>-|TRBV19|-|TRBJ1-5
TGTGCCAGTAGTAACGGGGTTGACCAGCCCCAGCATTTT
CASSNGVDQPQHF
>few|TRBV5-1|-|TRBJ2-5
TGCGCCAGCAGCTTGTCTGGGGCCCCGCAGGGGACCCAGTACTTC
CASSLSGAPQGTQYF
>once|TRBV9|TRBD1|TRBJ1-1
TGTGCCAGCAGCCAGAACAGACAGGGGAACACTGAAGCTTTCTTT
CASSQNRQGNTEAFF
>-|TRBV9|TRBD1|TRBJ2-2
TGTGCCAGCAGCCCCCGAACCGGGACAGGGGCCGGGGAGCTGTTTTTT
CASSPRTGTGAGELFF
>-|TRBV29-1|TRBD1|TRBJ1-1
TGCAGCGCCGACAGGGGAAACACTGAAGCTTTCTTT
CSADRGNTEAFF
>few|TRBV28|-|TRBJ2-2
TGTGCCAGCAGTGGGGAGGGGGCCACCGGGGAGCTGTTTTTT
CASSGEGATGELFF
>-|TRBV11-1|-|TRBJ2-7
TGTGCCAGCAGCTCAGGGTCGGGATCCTACGAGCAGTACTTC
CASSSGSGSYEQYF
>-|TRBV11-2|-|TRBJ2-2
TGTGCCAGCAGCTTAGGGTCCCGCCCGCAGGCGGAGCTGTTTTTT
CASSLGSRPQAELFF